This record covers a single T cell receptor (beta chain). The PCR ran on 60 Vbeta and 13 Jbeta primers. The method was immunoSEQ multiplex PCR; TCRdb's version includes in-frame clones alone and lacks a portion of them. The table shows 150,000 to 250,000 clones, with roughly 79% occurring only once. This specimen belongs to a study of cytomegalovirus exposure and HLA in healthy donors. V was trimmed by 6 bases and J by 5 bases, leaving 22 bases between them. The CDR3 contains 17 residues. Germline lookup yields CDR1 LNHDA and CDR2 SQIVND (reference sequence). The origin of this receptor is a man aged 25 to 40 in good health and CMV-seronegative. The V gene is TRBV19, the J gene TRBJ2-2, with D maybe TRBD2 (8 bases). The sample taken for sequencing was PBMCs. CDR3 loop: CASSRAIAGQPTGELFF. The DNA for the CDR3 is TGTGCCAGTAGCCGCGCGATAGCGGGACAGCCAACCGGGGAGCTGTTTTTT.